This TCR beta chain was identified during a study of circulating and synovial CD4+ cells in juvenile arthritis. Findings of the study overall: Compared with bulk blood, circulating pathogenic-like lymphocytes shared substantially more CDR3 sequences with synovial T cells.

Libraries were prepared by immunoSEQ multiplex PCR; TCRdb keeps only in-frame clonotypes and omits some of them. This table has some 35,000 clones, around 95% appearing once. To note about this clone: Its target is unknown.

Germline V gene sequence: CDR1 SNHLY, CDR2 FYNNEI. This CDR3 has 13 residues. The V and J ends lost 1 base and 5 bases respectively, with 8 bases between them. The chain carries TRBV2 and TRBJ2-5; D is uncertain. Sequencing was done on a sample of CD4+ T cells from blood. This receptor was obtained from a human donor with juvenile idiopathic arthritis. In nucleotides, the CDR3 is TGTGCCAGCAGTGAAGACACTAAGGAGACCCAGTACTTC. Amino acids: CASSEDTKETQYF.